This T cell receptor beta chain was captured by sequencing in a study of T cell responses to AZD1222 COVID-19 vaccine. On this clone: The target antigen is unknown.

Sequencing was performed with immunoSEQ multiplex PCR; in TCRdb, only in-frame clones are kept and a portion is missing. The sample lists 150,000 to 200,000 clones, approximately 92% seen once, with less than 1.5% in the top ten. V shed 3 bases, J shed 0 bases, and the junction held 7 bases outside the gene matches. Germline CDR1 reads MNHEY; CDR2 reads SVGEGT. The CDR3 totals 16 residues. Study-wide points: Seropositive status at baseline applied to only a handful of AZD1222 recipients.

The chain employs TRBV6-2 or TRBV6-3 and TRBJ1-1; 7 bases match TRBD1. The TCR sequence derives from an adult in good health. The input for sequencing was peripheral blood, taken on day 0 of AZD1222 vaccination. For the CDR3, the DNA is TGTGCCAGCAGTTATGTGACAGGGCAGATGAACACTGAAGCTTTCTTT. Amino acids: CASSYVTGQMNTEAFF.